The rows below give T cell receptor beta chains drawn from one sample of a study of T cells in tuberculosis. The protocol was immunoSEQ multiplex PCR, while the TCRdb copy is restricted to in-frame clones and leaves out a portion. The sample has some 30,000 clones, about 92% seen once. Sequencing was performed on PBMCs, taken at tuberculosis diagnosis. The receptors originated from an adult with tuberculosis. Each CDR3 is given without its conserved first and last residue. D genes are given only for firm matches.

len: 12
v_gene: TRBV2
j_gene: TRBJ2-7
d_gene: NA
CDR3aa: ASRVQGGYDEQY

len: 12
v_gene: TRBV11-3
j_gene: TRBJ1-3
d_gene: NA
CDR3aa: ASSSGGTGNTIY

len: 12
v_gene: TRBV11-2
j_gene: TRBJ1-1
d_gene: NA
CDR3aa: ASSSDRMNTEAF

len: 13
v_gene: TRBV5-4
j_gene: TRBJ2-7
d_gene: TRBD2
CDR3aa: ASSLGLGGAYEQY

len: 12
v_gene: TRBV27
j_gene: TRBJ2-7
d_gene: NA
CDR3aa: ASSLGLRSYEQY

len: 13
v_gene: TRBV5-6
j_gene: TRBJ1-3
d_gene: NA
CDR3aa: ASSLLGPSGNTIY

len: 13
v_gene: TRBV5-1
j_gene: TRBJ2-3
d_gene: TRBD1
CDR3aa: ASSLRGQGTDTQY

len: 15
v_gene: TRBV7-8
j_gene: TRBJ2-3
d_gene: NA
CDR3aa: ASSPNHNVNSGDTQY

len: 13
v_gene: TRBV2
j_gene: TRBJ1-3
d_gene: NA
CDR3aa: ASSESTGSGNTIY

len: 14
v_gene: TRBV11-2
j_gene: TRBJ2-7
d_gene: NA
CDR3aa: ASSLGDSGSGYEQY

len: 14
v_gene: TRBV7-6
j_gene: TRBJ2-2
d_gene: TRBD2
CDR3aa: ASSLGAGVLTGELF

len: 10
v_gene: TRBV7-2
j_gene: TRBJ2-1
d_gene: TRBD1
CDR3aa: ASSFERTGQF

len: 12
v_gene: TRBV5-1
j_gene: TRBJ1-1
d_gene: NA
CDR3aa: ASSLDSSNTEAF

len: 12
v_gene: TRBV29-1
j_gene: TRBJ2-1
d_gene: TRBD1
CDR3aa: SALRDRAYNEQF

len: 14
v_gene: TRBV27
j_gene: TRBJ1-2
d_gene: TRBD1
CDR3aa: ASSLGGQTSGYGYT

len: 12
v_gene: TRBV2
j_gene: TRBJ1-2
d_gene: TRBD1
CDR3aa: ASSEDRGDYGYT

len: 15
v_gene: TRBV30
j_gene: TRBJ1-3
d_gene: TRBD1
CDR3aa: AWKAILRDRGGNTIY

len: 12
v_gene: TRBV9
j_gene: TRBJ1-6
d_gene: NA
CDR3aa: ASSVSSYNSPLH

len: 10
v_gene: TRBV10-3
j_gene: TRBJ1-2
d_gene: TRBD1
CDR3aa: ASGQGGYGYT

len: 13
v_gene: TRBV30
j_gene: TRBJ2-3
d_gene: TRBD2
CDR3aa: AWRGLAGGTDTQY

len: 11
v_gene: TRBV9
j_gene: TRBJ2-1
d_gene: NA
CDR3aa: ASSASLESPPF

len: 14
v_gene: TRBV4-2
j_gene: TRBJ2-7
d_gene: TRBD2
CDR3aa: ASSQDRPSGGEEQY

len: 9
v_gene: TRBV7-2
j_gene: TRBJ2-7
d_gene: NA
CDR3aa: ASSSNYEQY

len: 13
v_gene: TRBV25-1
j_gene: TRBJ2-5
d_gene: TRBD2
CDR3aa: ASSDITSAKETQY

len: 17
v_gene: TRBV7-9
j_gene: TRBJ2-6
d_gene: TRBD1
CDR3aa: ASSLEMTGRGAGANVLT

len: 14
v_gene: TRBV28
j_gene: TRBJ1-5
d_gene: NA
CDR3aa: ASSLLDRISNQPQH

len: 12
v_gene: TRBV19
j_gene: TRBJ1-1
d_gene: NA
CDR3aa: ASSRSPRDTEAF

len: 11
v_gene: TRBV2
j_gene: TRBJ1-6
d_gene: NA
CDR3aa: ASTDTRLSPLH

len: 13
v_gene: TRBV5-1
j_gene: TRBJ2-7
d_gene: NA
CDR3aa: ATSAKGGPTYEQY

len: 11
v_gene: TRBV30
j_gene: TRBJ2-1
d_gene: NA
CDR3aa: AWSKGPYNEQF

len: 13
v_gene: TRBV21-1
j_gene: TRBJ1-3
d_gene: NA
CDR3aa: ASSNRGGTGNTIY

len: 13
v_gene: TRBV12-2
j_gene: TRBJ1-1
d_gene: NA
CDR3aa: ASRSWTLGNTEAF

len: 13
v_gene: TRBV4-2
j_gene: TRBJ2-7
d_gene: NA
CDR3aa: ASSQGLGVDYEQY

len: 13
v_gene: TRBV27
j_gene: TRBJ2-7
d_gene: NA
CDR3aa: ASTGTTSGSYEQY

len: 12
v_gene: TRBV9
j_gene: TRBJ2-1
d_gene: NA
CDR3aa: ASSVTGAQGEQF

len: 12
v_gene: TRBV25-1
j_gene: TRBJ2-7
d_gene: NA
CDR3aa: ASSAAGRSYEQY

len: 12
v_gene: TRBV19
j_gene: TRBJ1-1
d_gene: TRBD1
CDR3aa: ASSHRGEASEAF

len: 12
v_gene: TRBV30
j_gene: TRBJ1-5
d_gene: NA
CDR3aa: AWSVGAFNQPQH

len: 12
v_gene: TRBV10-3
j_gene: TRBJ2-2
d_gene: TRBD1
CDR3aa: AIRGTGEGGELF

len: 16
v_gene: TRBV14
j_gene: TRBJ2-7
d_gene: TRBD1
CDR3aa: ASSQERARTGKAYEQY

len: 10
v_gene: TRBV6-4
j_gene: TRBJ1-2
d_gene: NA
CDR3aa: ASPRANYGYT

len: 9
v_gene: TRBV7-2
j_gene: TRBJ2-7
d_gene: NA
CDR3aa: ASSVNYEQY

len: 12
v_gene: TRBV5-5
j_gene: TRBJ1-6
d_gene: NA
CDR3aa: ASSREGDFSPLH

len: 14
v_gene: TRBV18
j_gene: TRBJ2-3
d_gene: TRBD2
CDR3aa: ASSLRLAGATDTQY

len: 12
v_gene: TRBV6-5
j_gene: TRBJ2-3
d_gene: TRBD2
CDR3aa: ASRLAEGTDTQY

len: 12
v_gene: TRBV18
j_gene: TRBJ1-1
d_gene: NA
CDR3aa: ASSRAGERTEAF

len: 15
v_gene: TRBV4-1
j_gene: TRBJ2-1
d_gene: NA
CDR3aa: ASSQTLGREPYNEQF

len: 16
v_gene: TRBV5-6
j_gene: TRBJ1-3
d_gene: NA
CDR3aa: ASSPGGTGSWAGNTIY